Following are 20 T cell receptor beta chains from one sample sequenced in a study of blood T cell repertoires in COVID-19. Sequencing was performed with immunoSEQ multiplex PCR; in TCRdb, only in-frame clones are kept and a portion is missing. Altogether 140,000 to 150,000 clones are present, approximately 88% being singletons, with the ten largest covering 0.95% to 1.5%. The sequenced sample consisted of PBMCs or T cells enriched from blood (not recorded which). These TCRs come from a woman in her thirties with acute COVID-19.

The chain couples TRBV7-2 to TRBJ2-7; TRBD1 is a possible D gene (6 bases). The CDR3 has 14 residues. Germline loops: CDR1 SGHTA, CDR2 FQGNSA. The germline V and J ends were trimmed by 5 bases and 3 bases, with 14 bases remaining between them. In DNA, the CDR3 is TGTGCCAGCAGCCAATGGACAGTTAGCTACGAGCAGTACTTC. This translates into CASSQWTVSYEQYF.

V usage is TRBV5-1 and J usage is TRBJ1-1; D might be TRBD1 (6 bases). The CDR3 has 14 amino acids. CDR1 and CDR2 from the germline V gene are SGHRS and YFSETQ. The V gene lost 0 bases and the J gene lost 4 bases, with 10 bases spanning the gap. DNA for the CDR3: TGCGCCAGCAGCTTGGAGGACAGCGGCACTGAAGCTTTCTTT. This translates into CASSLEDSGTEAFF.

The rearrangement uses TRBV19 and TRBJ2-3; 8 nucleotides match TRBD1. CDR1 LNHDA and CDR2 SQIVND come from the germline V gene (reference sequence). This CDR3 contains 17 residues. After removal of 1 base from V and 3 bases from J, the junction contained 9 bases not matched to a gene. This CDR3 is CASSIGLLGQVTDTQYF. CDR3 nucleotide sequence: TGTGCCAGTAGTATAGGTTTGTTGGGACAGGTTACAGATACGCAGTATTTT.

The chain has TRBV4-2 and TRBJ2-3; D is perhaps TRBD1 (6 bases). The germline gives CDR1 LGHNA, CDR2 YNFKEQ. The CDR3 has 16 residues. Trimming stripped 1 base from V and 0 bases from J, with 11 bases between. The CDR3 protein is CASSQVSGASTDTQYF. The CDR3 nucleotides read TGTGCCAGCAGCCAAGTCTCAGGGGCTAGCACAGATACGCAGTATTTT.

J is TRBJ2-5 and V is TRBV7-8, with D tentatively TRBD2 (5 bases). Trimming took 7 bases from V and 5 from J, leaving 26 bases between them. The CDR3 totals 17 residues. CDR1 is SGHVS and CDR2 is FQNEAQ in the germline V gene. The CDR3 sequence: CASTKPASLFTGETQYF. The CDR3, as DNA: TGTGCCAGCACCAAACCGGCTAGCCTCTTCACGGGGGAGACCCAGTACTTC.

J is TRBJ2-5 and V is TRBV7-9; D possibly corresponds to TRBD2 (5 bases). CDR1 is SEHNR and CDR2 is FQNEAQ in the germline V gene (reference sequence). The CDR3 loop spans 12 amino acids. Trimming took off 8 bases at V and 1 base at J, with 8 bases between the two ends. The chain's CDR3 is CASGSSQETQYF. The DNA of the CDR3 is TGTGCCAGCGGGAGCAGCCAAGAGACCCAGTACTTC.

The chain joins TRBV12-3 or TRBV12-4 to TRBJ2-1; perhaps TRBD2 as D (5 bases). The CDR3 is 12 amino acids. V was pared by 3 bases and J by 10 bases, with 10 bases between. The CDR3 region has the DNA TGTGCCAGCAGTTTGTACCCGGGGGAGCAGTTCTTC. This codes for CASSLYPGEQFF.

The gene calls are TRBV28 and TRBJ2-1; 11 positions agree with TRBD2. The CDR3 has 16 residues. With 8 bases clipped from V and 3 bases from J, the junction kept 9 bases outside the gene matches. Germline-derived CDR1 and CDR2 are MDHEN and SYDVKM. The CDR3 reads CASRPPTSGSYNEQFF. The CDR3 DNA reads TGTGCCAGCCGCCCCCCTACTAGCGGGAGCTACAATGAGCAGTTCTTC.

V gene TRBV6-4 combines with J gene TRBJ1-4, with TRBD1 matching 7 bases. CDR3 length: 15 amino acids. Germline values: CDR1 MRHNA, CDR2 SNTAGT. V shed 5 bases and J 5 bases; nucleotides not matched to a gene: 8. CDR3 bases: TGTGCCAGCAGTCCCGACAGGGCGGGGAATGAAAAACTGTTTTTT. Translating gives CASSPDRAGNEKLFF.

This clone was picked up one time. The chain recombines TRBV5-4 with TRBJ1-2; tentative D call: TRBD1 (5 bases). V was clipped by 1 base and J by 3 bases, with 10 bases between them. The CDR3 is made up of 14 amino acids. The germline CDR1 and CDR2 sequences are SGHNT and YYREEE (reference sequence). The CDR3 DNA reads TGTGCCAGCAGCTTGTCTCAGGGTGACTATGGCTACACCTTC. This encodes CASSLSQGDYGYTF.

This sequence joins TRBV7-2 and TRBJ2-2; D gene unclear. The CDR3 totals 17 residues. Per germline, CDR1 SGHTA and CDR2 FQGNSA. V was clipped by 1 base and J by 0 bases, with 12 bases between them. The CDR3 loop is CASSLDNGLANTGELFF. The CDR3 DNA sequence: TGTGCCAGCAGCTTAGATAACGGTCTCGCGAACACCGGGGAGCTGTTTTTT.

The chain combines TRBV10-3 with TRBJ1-5, with TRBD1 as a possible D gene (5 bases). The V gene lost 6 bases and the J gene lost 4 bases, with 7 bases spanning the gap. This CDR3 region has 12 residues. In germline, CDR1 is ENHRY, CDR2 SYGVKD. The CDR3 protein is CAISDRNQPQHF. The CDR3 nucleotides read TGTGCCATCAGCGACAGAAATCAGCCCCAGCATTTT.

The V gene is TRBV12-3 or TRBV12-4, the J gene TRBJ1-6; weak D call: TRBD1 (5 bases). The CDR3 is 13 amino acids. V was cut by 7 bases and J by 8 bases, with 12 bases left in between. CDR3 sequence (DNA): TGTGCCAGCAAGAAGGGGTGGGATTCACCCCTCCACTTT. Protein: CASKKGWDSPLHF.

The V and J genes are TRBV30 and TRBJ2-7; perhaps TRBD1 as D (6 bases). This CDR3 has 15 residues. The germline V gene has CDR1 GTSNPN and CDR2 SVGIG (reference sequence). Trimming took off 0 bases at V and 6 bases at J, with 18 bases between the two ends. Written as DNA, the CDR3 is TGTGCCTGGAGTGTAGGGGGAGACACCTGGGGCGAGCAGTACTTC. Protein sequence: CAWSVGGDTWGEQYF.

V is TRBV28 and J is TRBJ2-7; D unclear. Per the germline V gene, CDR1 is MDHEN and CDR2 is SYDVKM. This CDR3 region has 15 residues. The germline V and J ends were trimmed by 3 bases and 0 bases, with 12 bases remaining between them. CDR3 nucleotides: TGTGCCAGCAGTTTGGGTGGAGTAGCCTCCTACGAGCAGTACTTC. Its protein product is CASSLGGVASYEQYF.

The V gene is TRBV7-8, the J gene TRBJ2-2, with 11 positions matching TRBD2. V trimming: 3 bases; J trimming: 5 bases; junction bases outside the gene matches: 8. The CDR3 contains 17 residues. Germline V CDR1 and CDR2: SGHVS, FQNEAQ. Written as DNA, the CDR3 is TGTGCCAGCAGCTTTAGGGAAAGGACTAGCGGGACCGGGGAGCTGTTTTTT. Protein sequence: CASSFRERTSGTGELFF.

V is TRBV27 and J is TRBJ1-6; 8 bases are a match to TRBD1. This CDR3 region has 12 residues. CDR1 and CDR2 from the germline V gene are MNHEY and SMNVEV (reference sequence). The trim removed 6 bases at V and 9 bases at J, leaving 1 base unmatched. Here the CDR3 DNA reads TGTGCCAGCAGGGACAGGGCTTCACCCCTCCACTTT. Protein product: CASRDRASPLHF.

The V call is TRBV3-1 (or the pseudogene TRBV3-2), the J call TRBJ2-1; perhaps TRBD2 as D (5 bases). Germline values: CDR1 LGHDT, CDR2 YNNKEL (reference sequence). V lost 4 bases, J lost 9 bases, and 13 bases lay in between. The CDR3 runs 13 residues. CDR3 amino acids: CASSLQRTGEQFF. CDR3 bases: TGTGCCAGCAGCCTACAGAGGACTGGTGAGCAGTTCTTC.

The chain is built from TRBV19 and TRBJ2-1, with a tentative D call TRBD2 (6 bases). The CDR3 is made up of 15 amino acids. Germline CDR1 and CDR2: LNHDA and SQIVND (reference sequence). The V gene lost 3 bases and the J gene lost 2 bases, with 11 bases spanning the gap. This CDR3 is CASSIPGVAYNEQFF. As DNA, the CDR3 is TGTGCCAGTAGTATTCCGGGGGTAGCCTACAATGAGCAGTTCTTC. Combining the CDR3 with reference TRBV19 and TRBJ2-1 gives the whole variable domain DGGITQSPKYLFRKEGQNVTLSCEQNLNHDAMYWYRQDPGQGLRLIYYSQIVNDFQKGDIAEGYSVSREKKESFPLTVTSAQKNPTAFYLCASSIPGVAYNEQFFGPGTRLTVL.

This chain links TRBV28 with TRBJ1-4; 8 bases agree with TRBD1. Germline CDR1 reads MDHEN; CDR2 reads SYDVKM. This CDR3 is built from 14 residues. The junction had 7 bases not matched to a gene; V was cut back by 5 bases and J by 8 bases. CDR3: CASSPGQGGEKLFF. Here the CDR3 DNA reads TGTGCCAGCAGTCCTGGACAGGGCGGGGAAAAACTGTTTTTT.